This record concerns one TCR beta chain sequence. V was pared by 4 bases and J by 8 bases, with 8 bases between. The CDR3 is 12 residues long. This record belongs to a study of blood T cell repertoires in COVID-19. Assay used: immunoSEQ multiplex PCR; TCRdb lists only in-frame clones, some missing. This table holds just over 200,000 clones, more than 75% found once. This receptor was obtained from an older man with acute or convalescent COVID-19. The sequencing input was peripheral blood. The chain is built from TRBV12-3 or TRBV12-4 and TRBJ1-4; D is unresolved. CDR3 DNA sequence: TGTGCCAGCAGTTCCTTCTCCGAAAAACTGTTTTTT. The encoded protein is CASSSFSEKLFF.